This TCR beta chain originates from a study of T cell repertoires in cytomegalovirus infection (dated by TCRdb to between 2018 and 2021). Background on the whole study: The HLA type of each donor mattered for the analysis, because public TCR beta signatures pointed to carriage of CMV infection along with the matching HLA type. What the work shows at the level of the full study, not this receptor alone: The ex vivo response was dominated by HLA-C-restricted CMV-specific TCR beta clonotypes, which also provided the single most frequent clonotype in two of eight donors. Cumulative frequency of public TCR beta family members discriminated carriers of CMV infection plus the relevant HLA type in this cohort and an independent approximately 400-donor cohort.

Concerning this clonotype itself: Its antigen remains unidentified. No per-base quality is available; no much larger clone lies one base away.

The sequencer was an Illumina HiSeq 1500. TCRdb applied fastp at Q25 and MiXCR to the public reads, then kept only in-frame beta chains. Every entry covers one CDR3 protein and lists the most common genes and DNA from its rows. The sample has 150,000 to 200,000 distinct CDR3 sequences on record, roughly 27% of them singletons. 30% to 40% of the sample is in the top ten clones. Spanning cysteine to phenylalanine, the CDR3 consists of 15 amino acids. Just CDR3 DNA is preserved here, 45 bases in frame from base 1. V and J are truncated by 6 bases and 0 bases respectively, leaving an intervening sequence of 14 bases. The germline V gene (reference sequence) supplies CDR1 WNHNN and CDR2 SYGVQD.

Sequenced sample: PBMCs. The source is a human donor in good health (CMV status not recorded). Some clones in this sample may be carry-over from other donors' samples. Recombination connected TRBV10-1 to TRBJ1-1; TRBD1 is possibly the D segment (6 matching bases). This receptor has the CDR3 CASRGGGLMNTEAFF. The DNA sequence is TGCGCCAGCAGGGGGGGGGGCCTCATGAACACTGAAGCTTTCTTT.